The 3 T cell receptor beta chains given below trace back to one sample, sequenced in a study of T cell repertoires in cytomegalovirus infection. TCRdb recomputed calls from the reads with MiXCR, one row per CDR3 protein. The table includes about 300,000 distinct CDR3 sequences, about 9.2% detected once. The material sequenced was PBMCs. These receptors came from a human donor in good health (CMV status not recorded). Some clones in this sample may be carry-over from other donors' samples.

This sequence joins TRBV4-1 and TRBJ2-1; the match to TRBD2 covers 8 bases. CDR3 length: 15 amino acids. V lost 0 bases to trimming and J lost 10 bases; unmatched junction nucleotides: 8. Germline-derived CDR1 and CDR2 are MGHRA and YSYEKL. CDR3 residues: CASSQERSGGHEQFF. The CDR3 DNA is TGCGCCAGCAGCCAAGAGAGGAGCGGGGGCCACGAGCAGTTCTTC.

In the case of this clonotype: It may be a read error: a sequence one base away is much more abundant. The chain combines TRBV4-1 with TRBJ1-2, with a tentative D call TRBD1 (5 bases). Germline values: CDR1 MGHRA, CDR2 YSYEKL. The CDR3 is 13 amino acids. The DNA of the CDR3 is TGCGCCGGCAGCCAACTGGAGGGGTCTGGCTACACCTTC. This translates into CAGSQLEGSGYTF.

This clonotype was counted many times. The chain combines TRBV28 with TRBJ2-3; 10 bases fit TRBD1. Germline-derived CDR1 and CDR2 are MDHEN and SYDVKM. V lost 3 bases and J lost 4; bases outside the gene matches: 4. The length of the CDR3 is 15 residues. CDR3: CASSLGQGSPDTQYF. In nucleotides, the CDR3 is TGTGCCAGCAGTTTGGGACAGGGGTCCCCAGATACGCAGTATTTT.